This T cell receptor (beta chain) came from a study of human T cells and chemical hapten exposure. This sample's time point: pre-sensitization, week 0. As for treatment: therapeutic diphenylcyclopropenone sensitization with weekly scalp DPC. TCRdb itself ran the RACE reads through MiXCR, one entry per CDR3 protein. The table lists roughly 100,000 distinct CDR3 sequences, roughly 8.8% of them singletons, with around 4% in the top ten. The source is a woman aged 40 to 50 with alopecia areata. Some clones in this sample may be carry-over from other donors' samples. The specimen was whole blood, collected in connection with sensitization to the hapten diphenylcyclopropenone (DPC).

The CDR3 DNA reads as TGTGCCAGCAGCCGCAATTGGGACACCTACTACGAGCAGTACTTC. Its translation: CASSRNWDTYYEQYF. V and J are TRBV7-9 and TRBJ2-7, with a tentative D call TRBD1 (6 bases). V lost 5 bases and J lost 3, with 17 bases in between. CDR1 SEHNR and CDR2 FQNEAQ come from the germline V gene (reference sequence). This CDR3 has 15 amino acids.